Sequencing of this T cell receptor (beta chain) was carried out in a study of T-cell reconstitution after alpha-beta-depleted transplantation in children. The study's findings and limits: T cells produced anew were the main source of T-cell counts and diversity one year after transplant. From surviving recipient T cells and thymic progenitors came the high day-60 TCRbeta diversity observed in some patients.

Germline V gene sequence: CDR1 DFQATT, CDR2 SNEGSKA (reference sequence). This CDR3 spans 15 amino acids. The TCRbeta library incorporated unique molecular identifiers. Each CDR3 protein gets one entry after TCRdb re-called the PCR reads with MiXCR. Of about 120,000 distinct CDR3 sequences in the sample, roughly 24% were seen once. Of note for this clonotype: Its antigen is not known. A read error may produce the germline difference seen at one junction end.

Sequencing used PBMCs, mostly from graft donor cells, obtained 180 days after TCRalphabeta/CD19-depleted stem cell transplant. This receptor was taken from a male patient under 10 years old who had a stem cell transplant for chronic granulomatous disease, so the T cells may come from the graft donor. This chain uses TRBV20-1 with TRBJ2-1, with 11 positions matching TRBD2. The CDR3 DNA reads as TGCAGTGCGGACGCCATAGCGGGGGGGTACATTGAGCAGTTCTTC. Encoded protein: CSADAIAGGYIEQFF.